This record looks at one T cell receptor (beta chain) sequence and its context. Its antigen is still unknown. This sample was included in a study of monozygotic twins with inflammatory bowel disease. Study results and caveats: None of the different T cell subtypes could be distinguished from one another.

TCRdb reanalyzed the 5' RACE reads and collapses them to one entry per CDR3 protein, without DNA. Its table lists around 97,000 distinct CDR3 sequences. The V gene's germline CDR1 is SQVTM and CDR2 ANQGSEA. This CDR3 region has 17 residues. The clonotype originates from a human donor with ulcerative colitis or Crohn's disease, or a healthy co-twin of an affected twin (not recorded which). This chain links TRBV29-1 with TRBJ2-7; TCRdb indicates TRBD2, and absent DNA this call remains unverified. The specimen was blood. The CDR3 protein is CSVVPPPWQDETYEQYF.